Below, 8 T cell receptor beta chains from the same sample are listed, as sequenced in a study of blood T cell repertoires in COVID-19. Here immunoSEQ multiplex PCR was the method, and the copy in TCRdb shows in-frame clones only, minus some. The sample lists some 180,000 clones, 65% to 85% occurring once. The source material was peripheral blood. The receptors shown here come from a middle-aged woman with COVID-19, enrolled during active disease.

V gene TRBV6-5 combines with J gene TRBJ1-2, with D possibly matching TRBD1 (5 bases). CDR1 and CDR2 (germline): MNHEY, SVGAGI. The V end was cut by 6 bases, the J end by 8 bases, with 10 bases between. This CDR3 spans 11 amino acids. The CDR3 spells CASSQGRGYTF. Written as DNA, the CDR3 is TGTGCCAGCAGCCAGGGCCGGGGCTACACCTTC.

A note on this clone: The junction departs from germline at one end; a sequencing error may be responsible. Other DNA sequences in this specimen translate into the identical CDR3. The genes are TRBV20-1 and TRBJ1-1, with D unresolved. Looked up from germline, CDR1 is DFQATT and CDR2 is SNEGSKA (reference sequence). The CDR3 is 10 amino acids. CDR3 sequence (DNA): TGTAGTGCTAGAACAGCTGAAGCTTTCTTT. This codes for CSARTAEAFF.

The CDR3 is CASRGTSLPYEQYF. The CDR3 DNA reads TGTGCCAGCAGGGGGACTAGCCTCCCCTACGAGCAGTACTTC. The chain couples TRBV2 to TRBJ2-7; 9 nucleotides line up with TRBD2. J gave up 2 bases and V 6 bases, and 5 bases lay outside the gene matches. Germline CDR1 is SNHLY and CDR2 is FYNNEI. This CDR3 region has 14 residues.

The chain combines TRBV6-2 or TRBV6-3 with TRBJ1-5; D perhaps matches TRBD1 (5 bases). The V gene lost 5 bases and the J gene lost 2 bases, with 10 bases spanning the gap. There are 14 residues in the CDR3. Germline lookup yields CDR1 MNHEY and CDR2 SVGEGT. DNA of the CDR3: TGTGCCAGCAGTGGGGACTACCGCAATCAGCCCCAGCATTTT. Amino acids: CASSGDYRNQPQHF.

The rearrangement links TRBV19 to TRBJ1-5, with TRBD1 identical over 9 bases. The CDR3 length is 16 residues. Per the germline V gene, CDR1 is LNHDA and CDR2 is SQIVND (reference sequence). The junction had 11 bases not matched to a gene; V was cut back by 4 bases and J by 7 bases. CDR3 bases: TGTGCCAGTAGTAGCGTAGTGGGACAGGGCGGCCAGCCCCAGCATTTT. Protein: CASSSVVGQGGQPQHF.

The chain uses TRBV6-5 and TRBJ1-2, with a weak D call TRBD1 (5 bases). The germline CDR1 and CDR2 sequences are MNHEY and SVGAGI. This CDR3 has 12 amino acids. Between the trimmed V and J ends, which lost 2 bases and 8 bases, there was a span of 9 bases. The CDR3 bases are TGTGCCAGCAGTTACACAGGCAAGGGCTACACCTTC. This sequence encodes CASSYTGKGYTF.

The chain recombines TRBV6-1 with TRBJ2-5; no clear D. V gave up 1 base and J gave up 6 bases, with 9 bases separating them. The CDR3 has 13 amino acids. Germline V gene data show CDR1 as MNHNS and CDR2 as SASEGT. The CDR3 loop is CASSEGQAKTQYF. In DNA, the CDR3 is TGTGCCAGCAGTGAAGGGCAGGCGAAGACCCAGTACTTC.

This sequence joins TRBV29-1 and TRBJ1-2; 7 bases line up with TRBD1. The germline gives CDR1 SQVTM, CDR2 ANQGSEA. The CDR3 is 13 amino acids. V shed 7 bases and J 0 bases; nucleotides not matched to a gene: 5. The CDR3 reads CSAVGGTNYGYTF. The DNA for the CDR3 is TGCAGCGCCGTAGGGGGCACTAACTATGGCTACACCTTC.